This T cell receptor (beta chain) was sequenced for a study of a mutant IDH1 vaccine in newly diagnosed glioma. The germline gives CDR1 SGDLS, CDR2 YYNGEE. V was cut by 0 bases and J by 5 bases, with 11 bases left in between. The CDR3 loop spans 14 amino acids. Some clones are missing from TCRdb's copy, which holds only in-frame ones; the method was immunoSEQ multiplex PCR. The sample has about 34,000 clones, about 80% seen once. As for time point: baseline, week 1 (first vaccination visit). Treatment indicated: pre-vaccination baseline after standard-of-care therapy. The TCR sequence derives from a man in his fifties with glioma. Some clones in this sample may be carry-over from other donors' samples. The chain uses TRBV9 and TRBJ1-1; weak D call: TRBD1 (6 bases). The sample consisted of peripheral blood mononuclear cells (PBMCs), taken from a glioma patient treated with radiotherapy, temozolomide or both. CDR3: CASSVGGGLTEAFF. Here the CDR3 DNA reads TGTGCCAGCAGCGTAGGTGGGGGGCTAACTGAAGCTTTCTTT.